This TCR beta chain was documented in a study of CD8+ T cells in alopecia areata. As for the study in general: Percent affected scalp area, the SALT score, rated treated patients' severity.

Extraction of RNA preceded its reverse transcription into cDNA, which served as the sequencing template. Here immunoSEQ multiplex PCR was the method, and the copy in TCRdb shows in-frame clones only, minus some. The table includes about 220,000 clones, about 58% detected once. About this clone: What it binds is unknown.

The study's findings and limits: Compared with mice, patients displayed less clear TCR sharing, possibly for HLA-related reasons. Treatment with tofacitinib significantly lowered scalp clonality and reduced expanded CD8+ clones among the top 100. Higher clonality than in normal scalp was seen in lesional scalp, especially alopecia totalis/universalis.

The treatment is: oral pan-JAK inhibitor, 5-10 mg twice daily. V lost 7 bases, J lost 5 bases, and 17 bases stayed unmatched. Germline loops: CDR1 SQVTM, CDR2 ANQGSEA. The CDR3 is 15 amino acids. The V gene is TRBV29-1, the J gene TRBJ2-7, with TRBD1 identical over 7 bases. The receptor was derived from a human donor with alopecia areata. The sample in question was CD4+ T cells sorted from blood, obtained at week 4, from a patient treated with tofacitinib. The CDR3 nucleotides are TGCAGCGCTCTAATACCGGGACAGTGGACTCACGAGCAGTACTTC. This translates into CSALIPGQWTHEQYF.